The rows below give T cell receptor beta chains drawn from one sample of a study of T-cell memory formation after mild COVID-19. TCRdb reprocessed the 5' RACE reads via MiXCR and lists one record per CDR3 protein. Of 500,000 to 550,000 distinct CDR3 sequences listed, approximately 20% are singletons. What was sequenced was PBMCs or a T cell subset sorted from them (not recorded which). The origin of the receptors is an adult woman who had mild COVID-19 (a few samples of this study predate the infection). Cell type and time point are not known. CDR3s include the opening cysteine and the closing phenylalanine or tryptophan. The D gene is left open where the match is weak. Clone size is given for some rows only: seen once, a few or many times, or a class if the clone is expanded.

J	size	D	V	CDR3	DNA
TRBJ2-1	NA	NA	TRBV5-1	CASSLHGGPPYNEQFF	TGCGCCAGCAGCTTGCACGGGGGACCTCCCTACAATGAGCAGTTCTTC
TRBJ2-5	NA	NA	TRBV4-3	CASSQDTGLTTQYF	TGCGCCAGCAGCCAAGATACAGGGTTGACGACCCAGTACTTC
TRBJ2-5	NA	TRBD2	TRBV12-3/TRBV12-4	CASSTAGWRETQYF	TGTGCCAGCAGTACAGCGGGGTGGCGAGAGACCCAGTACTTC
TRBJ1-1	few	NA	TRBV12-3/TRBV12-4	CASSLRNIANTEAFF	TGTGCCAGCAGTTTAAGGAATATAGCTAACACTGAAGCTTTCTTT
TRBJ1-1	NA	NA	TRBV9	CASSVRGVNTEAFF	TGTGCCAGCAGCGTTAGGGGCGTGAACACTGAAGCTTTCTTT
TRBJ2-2	NA	TRBD1	TRBV9	CASSTRQGPNTGELFF	TGTGCCAGCAGCACCCGACAGGGGCCGAACACCGGGGAGCTGTTTTTT
TRBJ2-5	few	TRBD2	TRBV5-6	CASSPMAAGGETQYF	TGTGCCAGCAGCCCTATGGCAGCGGGGGGAGAGACCCAGTACTTC
TRBJ2-7	few	NA	TRBV3-1	CASSQLGRWQYF	TGTGCCAGCAGCCAACTCGGGCGGTGGCAGTACTTC
TRBJ1-2	NA	NA	TRBV29-1	CSVETDIYYGYTF	TGCAGCGTTGAGACGGACATCTACTATGGCTACACCTTC
TRBJ2-3	NA	TRBD1	TRBV5-1	CASSYRQGTLTDTQYF	TGCGCCAGCAGCTACCGACAGGGTACCCTCACAGATACGCAGTATTTT
TRBJ2-5	few	NA	TRBV12-3/TRBV12-4	CASSLGSGYQETQYF	TGTGCCAGCAGTTTAGGATCGGGGTACCAAGAGACCCAGTACTTC
TRBJ2-7	many	NA	TRBV6-5	CASGEPPHYAQYF	TGTGCCTCGGGCGAGCCACCCCATTACGCGCAGTACTTC
TRBJ2-2	many	NA	TRBV7-3	CASSLGLPNTGELFF	TGTGCCAGCAGCTTAGGACTCCCGAACACCGGGGAGCTGTTTTTT
TRBJ2-3	few	TRBD2	TRBV7-9	CASSFIGLGSTDTQYF	TGTGCCAGCAGCTTCATCGGACTAGGATCCACAGATACGCAGTATTTT
TRBJ2-1	few	NA	TRBV18	CASSPRAASDEQFF	TGTGCCAGCTCTCCCCGGGCAGCATCGGATGAGCAGTTCTTC
TRBJ1-2	NA	TRBD1	TRBV24-1	CATSAGGDNYGYTF	TGTGCCACCAGTGCAGGGGGGGATAACTATGGCTACACCTTC
TRBJ2-7	NA	NA	TRBV12-3/TRBV12-4	CASSDQTGPYYEQYF	TGTGCCAGCAGCGATCAGACAGGACCATACTACGAGCAGTACTTC
TRBJ2-1	NA	TRBD2	TRBV7-6	CASSFILGGGYNEQFF	TGTGCCAGCAGCTTTATTCTCGGCGGGGGCTACAATGAGCAGTTCTTC